This T cell receptor (beta chain) was captured by sequencing in a study of shared clonotypes between healthy human individuals. Sequencing used immunoSEQ multiplex PCR; TCRdb keeps in-frame clones, though not all of them. The sample includes roughly 890,000 clones, roughly 92% seen only once; the top ten take nearly 25%. CD8 cells regarded as naive lacked CD45RO, were positively chosen for CCR7, and omitted terminally differentiated effector memory CD45RA+ cells. The CDR3 spans 16 residues. Germline V gene sequence: CDR1 MNHNY, CDR2 SVGAGI (reference sequence). Deletions cut 0 bases from V and 7 bases from J, with 16 bases between.

Sequencing was done on a sample of naive CD8+ T cells sorted from blood. This clonotype was sampled from a man in his thirties or forties in good health. The chain uses TRBV6-6 and TRBJ2-1; D is possibly TRBD1 (7 bases). This chain's CDR3 is CASSYSREQGENEQFF. The DNA of the CDR3 is TGTGCCAGCAGTTACTCACGGGAGCAGGGGGAAAATGAGCAGTTCTTC.